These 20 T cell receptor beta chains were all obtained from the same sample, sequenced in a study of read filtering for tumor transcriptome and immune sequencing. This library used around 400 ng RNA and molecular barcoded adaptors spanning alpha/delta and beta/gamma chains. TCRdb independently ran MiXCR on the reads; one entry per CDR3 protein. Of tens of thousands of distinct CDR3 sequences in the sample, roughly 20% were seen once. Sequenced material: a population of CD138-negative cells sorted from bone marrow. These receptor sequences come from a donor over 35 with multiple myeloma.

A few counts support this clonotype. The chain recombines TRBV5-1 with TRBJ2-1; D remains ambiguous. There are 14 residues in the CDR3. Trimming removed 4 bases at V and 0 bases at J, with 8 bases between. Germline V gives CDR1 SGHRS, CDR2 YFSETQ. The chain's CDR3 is CASSTHSSYNEQFF. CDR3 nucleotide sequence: TGCGCCAGCAGCACGCACAGCTCCTACAATGAGCAGTTCTTC.

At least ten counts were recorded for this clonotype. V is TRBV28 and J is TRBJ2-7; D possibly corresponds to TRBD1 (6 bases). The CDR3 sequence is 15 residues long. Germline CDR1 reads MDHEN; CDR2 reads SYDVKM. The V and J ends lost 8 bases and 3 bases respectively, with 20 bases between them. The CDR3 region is CASLQSVRGVYEQYF. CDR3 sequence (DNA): TGTGCCAGCCTACAATCGGTCAGGGGAGTCTACGAGCAGTACTTC.

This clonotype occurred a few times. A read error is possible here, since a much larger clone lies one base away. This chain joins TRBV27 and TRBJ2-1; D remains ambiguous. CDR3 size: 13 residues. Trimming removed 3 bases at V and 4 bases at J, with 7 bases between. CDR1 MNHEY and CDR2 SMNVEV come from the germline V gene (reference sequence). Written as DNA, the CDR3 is TGTGCCAGCAGTTTCACAGAATACAATGAGCAGTTCTTC. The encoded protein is CASSFTEYNEQFF.

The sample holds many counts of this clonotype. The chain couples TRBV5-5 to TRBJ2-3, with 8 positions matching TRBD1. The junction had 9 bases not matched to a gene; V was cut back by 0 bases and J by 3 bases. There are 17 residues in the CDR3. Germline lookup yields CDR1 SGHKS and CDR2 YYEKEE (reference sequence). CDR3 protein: CASSLVLQGAPTDTQYF. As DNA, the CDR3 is TGTGCCAGCAGCTTGGTTCTGCAGGGGGCGCCGACAGATACGCAGTATTTT.

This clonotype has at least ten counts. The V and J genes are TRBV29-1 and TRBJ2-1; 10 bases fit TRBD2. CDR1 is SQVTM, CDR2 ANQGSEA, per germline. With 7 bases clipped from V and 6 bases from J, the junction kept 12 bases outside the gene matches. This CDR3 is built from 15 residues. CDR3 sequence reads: CSGKASGRISNEQFF. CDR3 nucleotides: TGCAGCGGGAAGGCTAGCGGGAGAATCTCCAATGAGCAGTTCTTC.

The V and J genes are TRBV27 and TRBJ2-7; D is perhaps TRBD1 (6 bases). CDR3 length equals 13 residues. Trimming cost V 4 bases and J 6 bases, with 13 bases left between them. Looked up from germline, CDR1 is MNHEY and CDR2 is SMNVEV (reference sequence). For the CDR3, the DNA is TGTGCCAGCAGTTCCTACAGGGTAGGCGAGCAGTACTTC. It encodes CASSSYRVGEQYF.

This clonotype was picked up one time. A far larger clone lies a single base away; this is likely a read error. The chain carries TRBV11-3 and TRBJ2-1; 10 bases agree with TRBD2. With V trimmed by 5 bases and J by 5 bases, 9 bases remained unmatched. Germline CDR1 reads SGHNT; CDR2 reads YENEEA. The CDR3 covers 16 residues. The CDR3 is CASSQASGRSHNEQFF. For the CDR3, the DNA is TGTGCCAGCAGCCAAGCTAGCGGGAGATCGCACAATGAGCAGTTCTTC.

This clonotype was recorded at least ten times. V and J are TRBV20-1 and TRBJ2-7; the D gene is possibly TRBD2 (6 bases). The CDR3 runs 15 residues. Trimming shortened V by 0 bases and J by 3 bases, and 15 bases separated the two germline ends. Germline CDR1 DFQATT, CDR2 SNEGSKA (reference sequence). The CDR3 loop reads CSARDPGSTSYEQYF. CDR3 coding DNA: TGCAGTGCTAGAGACCCCGGGAGCACCAGCTACGAGCAGTACTTC.

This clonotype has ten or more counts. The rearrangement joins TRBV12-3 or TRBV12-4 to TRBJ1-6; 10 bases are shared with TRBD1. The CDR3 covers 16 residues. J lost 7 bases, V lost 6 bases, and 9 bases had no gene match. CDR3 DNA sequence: TGTGCCAGCAGCCCCACCCCGGGACAGGGGAATTCACCCCTCCACTTT. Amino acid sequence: CASSPTPGQGNSPLHF.

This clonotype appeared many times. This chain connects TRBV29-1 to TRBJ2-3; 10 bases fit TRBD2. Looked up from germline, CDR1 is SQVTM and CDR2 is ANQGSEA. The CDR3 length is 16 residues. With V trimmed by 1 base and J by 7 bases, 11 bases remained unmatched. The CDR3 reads CSVEGLAGVIHNTQYF. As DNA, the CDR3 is TGCAGCGTTGAAGGGCTAGCGGGGGTGATCCATAATACGCAGTATTTT.

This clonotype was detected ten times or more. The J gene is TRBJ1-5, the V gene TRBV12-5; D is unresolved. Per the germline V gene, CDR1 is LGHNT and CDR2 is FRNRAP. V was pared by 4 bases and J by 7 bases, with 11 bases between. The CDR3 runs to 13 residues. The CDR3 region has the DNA TGTGCTAGTGGTTCCCGACCACGCCAGCCCCAGCATTTT. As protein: CASGSRPRQPQHF. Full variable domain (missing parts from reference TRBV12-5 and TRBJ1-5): DARVTQTPRHKVTEMGQEVTMRCQPILGHNTVFWYRQTMMQGLELLAYFRNRAPLDDSGMPKDRFSAEMPDATLATLKIQPSEPRDSAVYFCASGSRPRQPQHFGDGTRLSIL.

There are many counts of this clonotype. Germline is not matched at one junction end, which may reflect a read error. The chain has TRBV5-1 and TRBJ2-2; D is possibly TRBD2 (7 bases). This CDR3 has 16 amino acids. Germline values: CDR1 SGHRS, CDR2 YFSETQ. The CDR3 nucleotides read TGTGCCAGCAGCCTATCGGGGGGCTCGAACACCGGGGAGCTGTTTTTT. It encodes CASSLSGGSNTGELFF.

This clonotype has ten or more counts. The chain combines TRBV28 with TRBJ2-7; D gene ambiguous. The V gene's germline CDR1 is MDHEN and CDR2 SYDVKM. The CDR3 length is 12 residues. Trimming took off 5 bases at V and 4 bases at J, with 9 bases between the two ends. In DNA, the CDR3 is TGTGCCAGCAGTGGGATTATATACGAGCAGTACTTC. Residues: CASSGIIYEQYF. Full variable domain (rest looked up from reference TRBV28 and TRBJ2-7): DVKVTQSSRYLVKRTGEKVFLECVQDMDHENMFWYRQDPGLGLRLIYFSYDVKMKEKGDIPEGYSVSREKKERFSLILESASTNQTSMYLCASSGIIYEQYFGPGTRLTVT.

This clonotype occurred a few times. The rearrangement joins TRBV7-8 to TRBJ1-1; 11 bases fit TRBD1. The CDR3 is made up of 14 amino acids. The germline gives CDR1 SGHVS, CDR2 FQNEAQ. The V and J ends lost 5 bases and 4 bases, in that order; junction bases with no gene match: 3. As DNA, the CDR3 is TGTGCCAGCAGCAAGGACAGGGGGCTCACTGAAGCTTTCTTT. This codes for CASSKDRGLTEAFF.

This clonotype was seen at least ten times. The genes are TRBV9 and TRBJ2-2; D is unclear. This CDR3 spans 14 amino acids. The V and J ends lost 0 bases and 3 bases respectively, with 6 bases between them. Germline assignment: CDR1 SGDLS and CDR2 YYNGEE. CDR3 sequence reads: CASSVEGYTGELFF. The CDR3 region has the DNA TGTGCCAGCAGCGTAGAAGGTTACACCGGGGAGCTGTTTTTT.

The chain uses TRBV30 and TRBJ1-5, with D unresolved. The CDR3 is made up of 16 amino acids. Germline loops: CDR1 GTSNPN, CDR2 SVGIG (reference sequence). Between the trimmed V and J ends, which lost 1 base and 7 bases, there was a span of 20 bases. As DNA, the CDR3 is TGTGCCTGGAGTGATACATTTTTGGCCGGTGGACAGCCCCAGCATTTT. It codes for CAWSDTFLAGGQPQHF. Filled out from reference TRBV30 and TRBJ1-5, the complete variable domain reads SQTIHQWPATLVQPVGSPLSLECTVEGTSNPNLYWYRQAAGRGLQLLFYSVGIGQISSEVPQNLSASRPQDRQFILSSKKLLLSDSGFYLCAWSDTFLAGGQPQHFGDGTRLSIL.

CDR3 coding DNA: TGCAGCGTTGATCGGGGAAGTGGTTCCTACAATGAGCAGTTCTTC. Translating it yields CSVDRGSGSYNEQFF. The chain employs TRBV29-1 and TRBJ2-1; TRBD2 is a possible D gene (5 bases). Germline V gives CDR1 SQVTM, CDR2 ANQGSEA. V lost 3 bases and J 1 base, leaving 13 bases between the germline ends. This CDR3 spans 15 amino acids.

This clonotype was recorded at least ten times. The CDR3 nucleotides are TGTGCCAGCAGCTTAGGCTCCCTCGGCAGACCCCAAGAGACCCAGTACTTC. Protein: CASSLGSLGRPQETQYF. The chain recombines TRBV7-9 with TRBJ2-5, with D hard to call. The CDR3 contains 17 residues. Trimming took 1 base from V and 1 from J, leaving 16 bases between them. The germline CDR1 and CDR2 sequences are SEHNR and FQNEAQ (reference sequence).

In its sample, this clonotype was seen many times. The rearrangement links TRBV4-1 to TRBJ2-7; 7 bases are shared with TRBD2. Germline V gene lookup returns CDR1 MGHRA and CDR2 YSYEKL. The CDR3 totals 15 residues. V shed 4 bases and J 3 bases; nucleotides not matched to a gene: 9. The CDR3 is CASSLEGSGGYEQYF. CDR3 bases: TGCGCCAGCAGCCTGGAGGGGTCGGGGGGCTACGAGCAGTACTTC.

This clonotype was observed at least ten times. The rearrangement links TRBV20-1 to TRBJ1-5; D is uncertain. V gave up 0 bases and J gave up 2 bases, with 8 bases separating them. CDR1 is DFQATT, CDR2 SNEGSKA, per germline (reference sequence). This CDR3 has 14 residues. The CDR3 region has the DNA TGCAGTGCTAGAGATCTCCAGGGCAATCAGCCCCAGCATTTT. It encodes CSARDLQGNQPQHF.